The present entry profiles one T cell receptor beta chain with its context. Its antigen is not yet known. No qualities accompany the bases; no much larger clone lies one base away. The record originates from a study of response to subunit inactivated influenza vaccine (dated by TCRdb to the late 2010s). Looking at the study overall: Deep quantitative profiling of the T cell receptor repertoire was used in the study to follow responses to a trivalent subunit inactivated influenza vaccine.

The library came from RT-PCR. The sample was run on an Illumina HiSeq 2500. TCRdb took the public reads, trimmed them with fastp at Q25, ran MiXCR for clone calling and kept in-frame beta chains. Each entry merges the rows of one CDR3 protein and shows their most common DNA and genes. The sample has more than 700,000 distinct CDR3 sequences on record, 20% to 25% of them singletons. The ten largest clones add up to roughly 10% of the sample. General findings and caveats noted by the study authors: It was suggested by the authors that each seasonal influenza vaccination may recruit only a limited number of new T cells.

Germline trimming: 4 bases from V, 4 bases from J; junction bases outside gene matches: 8. Inclusive of the bounding cysteine and phenylalanine, the CDR3 is 15 residues long. The sequence is cut down to CDR3 DNA, 45 bases in frame from base 1. The sequence came from a man aged 45-65 years who received an inactivated influenza vaccine. Donor details come from another sample of the same person, matched by shared clones. Sequencing used PBMCs from blood, obtained more than 4 days after vaccination. This receptor chain uses TRBV12-3 or TRBV12-4 and TRBJ2-5, with 8 junctional bases fitting TRBD1. The CDR3 in this case is CASSWGGQGAETQYF. The DNA sequence is TGTGCCAGCAGTTGGGGTGGACAGGGAGCAGAGACCCAGTACTTC.